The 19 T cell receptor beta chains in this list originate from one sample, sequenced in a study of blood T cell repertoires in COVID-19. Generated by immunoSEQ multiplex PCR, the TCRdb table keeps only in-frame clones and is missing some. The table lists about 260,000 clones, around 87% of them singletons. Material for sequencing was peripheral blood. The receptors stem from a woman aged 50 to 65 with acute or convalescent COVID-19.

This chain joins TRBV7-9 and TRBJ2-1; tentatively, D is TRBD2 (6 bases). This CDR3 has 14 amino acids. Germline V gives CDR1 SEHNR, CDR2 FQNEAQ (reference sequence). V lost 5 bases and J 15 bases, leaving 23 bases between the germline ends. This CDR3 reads CASSPAGRPERGFF. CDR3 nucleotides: TGTGCCAGCAGCCCCGCGGGGAGACCGGAGAGGGGGTTCTTC.

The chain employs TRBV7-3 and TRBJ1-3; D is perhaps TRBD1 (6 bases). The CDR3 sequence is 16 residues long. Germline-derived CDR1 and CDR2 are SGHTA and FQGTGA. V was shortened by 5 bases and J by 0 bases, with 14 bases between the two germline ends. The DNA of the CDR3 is TGTGCCAGCAGCATGACAGGAGTCGGCTCTGGAAACACCATATATTTT. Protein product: CASSMTGVGSGNTIYF. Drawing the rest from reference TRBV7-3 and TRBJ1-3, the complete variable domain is GAGVSQTPSNKVTEKGKYVELRCDPISGHTALYWYRQSLGQGPEFLIYFQGTGAADDSGLPNDRFFAVRPEGSVSTLKIQRTERGDSAVYLCASSMTGVGSGNTIYFGEGSWLTVV.

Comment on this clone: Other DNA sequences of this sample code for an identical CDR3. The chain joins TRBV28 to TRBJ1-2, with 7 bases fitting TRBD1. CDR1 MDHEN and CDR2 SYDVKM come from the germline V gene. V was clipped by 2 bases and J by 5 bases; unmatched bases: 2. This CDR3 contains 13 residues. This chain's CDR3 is CASSLGRGYGYTF. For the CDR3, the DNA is TGTGCCAGCAGTTTAGGCAGGGGGTATGGCTACACCTTC.

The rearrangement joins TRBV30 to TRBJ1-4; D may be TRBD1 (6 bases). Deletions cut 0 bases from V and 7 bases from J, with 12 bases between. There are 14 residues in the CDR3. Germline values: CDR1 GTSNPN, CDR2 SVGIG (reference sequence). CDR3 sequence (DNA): TGTGCCTGGAGTGTAATTCTACAGGGTGAAAAACTGTTTTTT. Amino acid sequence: CAWSVILQGEKLFF.

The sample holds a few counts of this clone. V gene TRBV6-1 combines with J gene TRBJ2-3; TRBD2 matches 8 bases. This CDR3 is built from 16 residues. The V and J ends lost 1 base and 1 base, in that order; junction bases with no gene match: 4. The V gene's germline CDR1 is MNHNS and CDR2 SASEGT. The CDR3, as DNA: TGTGCCAGCAGTGAAGGGCGGCGGGGGGGCACAGATACGCAGTATTTT. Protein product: CASSEGRRGGTDTQYF.

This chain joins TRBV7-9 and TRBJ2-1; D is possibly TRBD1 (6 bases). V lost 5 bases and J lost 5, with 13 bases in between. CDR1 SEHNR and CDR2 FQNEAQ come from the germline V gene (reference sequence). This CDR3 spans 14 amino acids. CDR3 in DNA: TGTGCCAGCAGCCGGGCCGGGACAAACAATGAGCAGTTCTTC. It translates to CASSRAGTNNEQFF.

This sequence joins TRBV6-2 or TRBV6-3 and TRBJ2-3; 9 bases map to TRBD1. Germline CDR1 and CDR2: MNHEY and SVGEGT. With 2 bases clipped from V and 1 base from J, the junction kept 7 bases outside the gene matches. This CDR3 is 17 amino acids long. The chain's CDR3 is CASSYTGTGFRTDTQYF. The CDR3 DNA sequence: TGTGCCAGCAGTTACACCGGGACAGGGTTTCGCACAGATACGCAGTATTTT.

The CDR3 reads CASSVAGGQGLDGYTF. The CDR3 bases are TGTGCCAGCAGCGTAGCTGGGGGACAGGGATTGGATGGCTACACCTTC. V and J are TRBV9 and TRBJ1-2; 9 nucleotides line up with TRBD1. The germline V gene has CDR1 SGDLS and CDR2 YYNGEE. V lost 0 bases and J lost 6; bases outside the gene matches: 9. The CDR3 is made up of 16 amino acids.

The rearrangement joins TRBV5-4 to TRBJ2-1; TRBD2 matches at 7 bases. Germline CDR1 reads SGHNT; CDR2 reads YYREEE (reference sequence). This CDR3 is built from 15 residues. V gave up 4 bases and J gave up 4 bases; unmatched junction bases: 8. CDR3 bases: TGTGCCAGCAGCCTGGGTAGGGGAGGGTACAATGAGCAGTTCTTC. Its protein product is CASSLGRGGYNEQFF. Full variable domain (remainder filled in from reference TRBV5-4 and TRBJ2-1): ETGVTQSPTHLIKTRGQQVTLRCSSQSGHNTVSWYQQALGQGPQFIFQYYREEENGRGNFPPRFSGLQFPNYSSELNVNALELDDSALYLCASSLGRGGYNEQFFGPGTRLTVL.

The CDR3 sequence: CASRLAGSTGELFF. DNA of the CDR3: TGTGCCAGCAGACTAGCGGGAAGCACCGGGGAGCTGTTTTTT. The V gene is TRBV7-8, the J gene TRBJ2-2; 10 bases agree with TRBD2. This CDR3 is built from 14 residues. V dropped 6 bases and J dropped 4; count of bases not matched to a gene: 2. CDR1 and CDR2 from the germline V gene are SGHVS and FQNEAQ.

In DNA form, the CDR3 reads TGTGCCAGCAGCCTGGGACAGGGATCCTTCTCTGGGGCCAACGTCCTGACTTTC. This codes for CASSLGQGSFSGANVLTF. V and J are TRBV7-3 and TRBJ2-6, with TRBD1 matching over 9 bases. Looked up from germline, CDR1 is SGHTA and CDR2 is FQGTGA. The CDR3 contains 18 residues. V dropped 5 bases and J dropped 0; count of bases not matched to a gene: 8.

The CDR3: CASSVDRTYEQYF. As DNA, the CDR3 is TGTGCCAGCAGTGTTGACAGAACCTACGAGCAGTACTTC. The gene calls are TRBV2 and TRBJ2-7; the D gene is possibly TRBD1 (5 bases). There are 13 residues in the CDR3. The V gene lost 4 bases and the J gene lost 2 bases, with 9 bases spanning the gap. CDR1 is SNHLY and CDR2 is FYNNEI in the germline V gene.

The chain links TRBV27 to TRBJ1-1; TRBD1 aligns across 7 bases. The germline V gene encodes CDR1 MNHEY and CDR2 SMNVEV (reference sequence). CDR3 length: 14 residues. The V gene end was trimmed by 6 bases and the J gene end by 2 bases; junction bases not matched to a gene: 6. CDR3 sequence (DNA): TGTGCCAGCAGGCCGGGACAGAGAAACACTGAAGCTTTCTTT. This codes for CASRPGQRNTEAFF.

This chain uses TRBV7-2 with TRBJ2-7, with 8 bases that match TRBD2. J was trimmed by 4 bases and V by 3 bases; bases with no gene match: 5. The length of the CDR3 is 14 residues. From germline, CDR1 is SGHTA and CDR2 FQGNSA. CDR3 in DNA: TGTGCCAGCAGCTTGAAGGCTAGCGGGTACGAGCAGTACTTC. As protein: CASSLKASGYEQYF. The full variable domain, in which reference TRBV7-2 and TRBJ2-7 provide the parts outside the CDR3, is GAGVSQSPSNKVTEKGKDVELRCDPISGHTALYWYRQSLGQGLEFLIYFQGNSAPDKSGLPSDRFSAERTGGSVSTLTIQRTQQEDSAVYLCASSLKASGYEQYFGPGTRLTVT.

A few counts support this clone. CDR3 sequence reads: CASSLAPSGGGGEKLFF. CDR3 sequence (DNA): TGTGCCAGCAGCTTAGCACCCTCAGGGGGCGGGGGTGAAAAACTGTTTTTT. This chain uses TRBV7-6 with TRBJ1-4; the match to TRBD1 covers 8 bases. J lost 7 bases, V lost 0 bases, and 10 bases had no gene match. The germline CDR1 and CDR2 sequences are SGHVS and FNYEAQ. The CDR3 runs to 17 residues. The complete variable domain, with remaining parts taken from reference TRBV7-6 and TRBJ1-4, reads GAGVSQSPRYKVTKRGQDVALRCDPISGHVSLYWYRQALGQGPEFLTYFNYEAQQDKSGLPNDRFSAERPEGSISTLTIQRTEQRDSAMYRCASSLAPSGGGGEKLFFGSGTQLSVL.

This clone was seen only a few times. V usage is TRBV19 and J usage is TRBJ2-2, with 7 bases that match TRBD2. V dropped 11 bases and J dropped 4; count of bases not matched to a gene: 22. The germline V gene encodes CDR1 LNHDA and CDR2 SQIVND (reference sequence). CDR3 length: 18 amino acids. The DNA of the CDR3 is TGTGCCTCCACCTCAATGACTAGCAATTTACTCGGCACCGGGGAGCTGTTTTTT. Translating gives CASTSMTSNLLGTGELFF.

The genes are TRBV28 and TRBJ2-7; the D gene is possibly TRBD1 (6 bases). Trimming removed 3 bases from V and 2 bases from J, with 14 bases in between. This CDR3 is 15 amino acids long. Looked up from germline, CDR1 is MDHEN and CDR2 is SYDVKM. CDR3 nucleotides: TGTGCCAGCAGTTTTATCCCAGGGGAGACCTACGAGCAGTACTTC. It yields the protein CASSFIPGETYEQYF.

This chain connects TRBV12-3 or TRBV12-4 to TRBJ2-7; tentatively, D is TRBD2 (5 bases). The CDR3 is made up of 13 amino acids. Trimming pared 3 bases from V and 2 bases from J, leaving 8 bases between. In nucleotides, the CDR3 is TGTGCCAGCAGTTTTTCCGGGGCCTACGAGCAGTACTTC. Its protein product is CASSFSGAYEQYF.

CDR3 in amino acids: CASSRSGSSYEQYF. The CDR3 DNA is TGTGCCAGCAGTAGGAGTGGCAGCTCCTACGAGCAGTACTTC. The rearrangement uses TRBV27 and TRBJ2-7; D uncertain. This CDR3 spans 14 amino acids. Germline V CDR1 and CDR2: MNHEY, SMNVEV (reference sequence). V dropped 5 bases and J dropped 0 bases, with 11 bases sitting between them.